The present T cell receptor (beta chain) was sequenced within a study of molecular identifiers for immune sequencing clone quantification. Germline V CDR1 and CDR2: GTSNPN, SVGIG (reference sequence). This CDR3 has 14 amino acids. V was cut by 4 bases and J by 4 bases, with 16 bases left in between. Naive CD8 T cell sorting was performed on the CD8+CD4-CCR7+CD45RA+ phenotype. This clonotype was detected many times. Listed TCR primers and previously described methods were used for bulk TCR libraries. TCRdb re-called the PCR reads through MiXCR, storing one row per CDR3 protein. The table has nearly 650,000 distinct CDR3 sequences, roughly 27% seen once; the top ten hold 0.6% to 0.9%.

The chain couples TRBV30 to TRBJ1-1; a possible D gene is TRBD1 (6 bases). Sequenced sample: naive CD8+ T cells from blood, with Jurkat cell RNA spiked in. Subset: FACS-sorted CD8+CD4-CCR7+CD45RA+ naive T cells. The source of this sequence is a human donor in good health. Some libraries in this study had Jurkat cell RNA spiked in. The CDR3 is CAWTMVLRGTEAFF. In DNA, the CDR3 is TGTGCCTGGACGATGGTCCTCAGGGGCACTGAAGCTTTCTTT.